The text below deals with one T cell receptor beta chain. The antigen remains undetermined. V was clipped by 1 base and J by 2 bases; unmatched bases: 10. The germline CDR1 and CDR2 sequences are LGHNT and FRNRAP. CDR3 length equals 18 residues. The sample is drawn from a study of shared clonotypes between healthy human individuals. Broader study findings: Richness estimates generally favored naive over memory subsets.

In the authors' workflow: In the immunoSEQ data, sequences were junction-only and lacked quality scores, so filtering differed. Only in-frame clones appear in the TCRdb table, and some are missing; sequencing was by immunoSEQ multiplex PCR. The V and J calls and clone size are taken from that table; D and trimming were inferred from the DNA. The sample includes roughly 2.2 million clones, approximately 93% of them seen just once. The specimen sequenced was naive CD4+ T cells from PBMCs. Subset meaning: CD45RA+ positively selected. The origin of this receptor is a man in his late teens or twenties in good health. Some clones in this sample may be carry-over from other donors' samples. This chain joins TRBV12-5 and TRBJ2-1; 8 positions match TRBD2. CDR3 DNA: TGTGCTAGTGGTTTGGCGCCCCCGGGACTAGGGCCCTACAATGAGCAGTTCTTC. This sequence encodes CASGLAPPGLGPYNEQFF.